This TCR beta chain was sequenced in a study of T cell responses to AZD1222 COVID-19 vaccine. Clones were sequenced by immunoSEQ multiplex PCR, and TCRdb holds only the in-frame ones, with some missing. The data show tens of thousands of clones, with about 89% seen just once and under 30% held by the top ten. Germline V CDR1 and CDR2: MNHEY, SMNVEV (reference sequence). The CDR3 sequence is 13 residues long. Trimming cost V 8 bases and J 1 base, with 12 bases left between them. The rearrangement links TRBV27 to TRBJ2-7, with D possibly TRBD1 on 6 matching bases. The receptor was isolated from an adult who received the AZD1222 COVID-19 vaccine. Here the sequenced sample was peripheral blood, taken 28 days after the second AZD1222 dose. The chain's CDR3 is CASRGQQSYEQYF. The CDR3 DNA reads TGTGCCAGCCGCGGACAGCAATCCTACGAGCAGTACTTC.